This T cell receptor beta chain was obtained from a study of OX40 agonist ivuxolimab in advanced cancers. Overall study: People who had prior anti-PD-1, anti-PD-L1 or anti-CTLA-4 therapy could take part, and around 39% had some. Three patients showed partial responses: one hepatocellular carcinoma and two cutaneous melanoma cases. Study-level results: Compared with others, partial responders at 0.1-3.0 mg/kg displayed clonal expansion among the lowest. Both blood CD4+ and CD8+ T cells showed clonal growth by week 6 at 0.1 to 3.0 mg/kg.

Assay: immunoSEQ multiplex PCR; the TCRdb copy retains only in-frame clones and omits some. The sample has 74,000 or so clones, 85% seen once; the top ten hold 2%. Germline V gene lookup returns CDR1 MNHEY and CDR2 SVGAGI. With 6 bases removed from V and 3 bases from J, the gap between germline ends came to 14 bases. CDR3 length: 14 amino acids. Concerning this clone: No antigen is known for it.

The TCR comes from an adult with an advanced solid tumor such as melanoma, head and neck, liver or kidney cancer. The source was CD4+ or CD8+ T cells sorted from blood, collected in a trial of the OX40 agonist ivuxolimab. This chain connects TRBV6-5 to TRBJ1-1; D is uncertain. The CDR3 spells CASSDIGGHTEAFF. CDR3 in DNA: TGTGCCAGCAGCGATATAGGAGGACACACTGAAGCTTTCTTT.